The 26 T cell receptor beta chains given below trace back to one sample, sequenced in a study of T cell responses to AZD1222 COVID-19 vaccine. Clones were read by immunoSEQ multiplex PCR, and TCRdb kept only the in-frame ones, dropping some. Of around 95,000 clones listed, roughly 90% were seen once; the top ten hold around 3%. This material consisted of peripheral blood, taken on day 0 of AZD1222 vaccination. The receptors come from an adult in good health.

The V call is TRBV27, the J call TRBJ1-2, with 10 nucleotides matching TRBD1. V shed 3 bases and J 0 bases; nucleotides not matched to a gene: 1. Germline CDR1 is MNHEY and CDR2 is SMNVEV (reference sequence). The CDR3 is 15 amino acids. This chain's CDR3 is CASSFGQGANYGYTF. The DNA of the CDR3 is TGTGCCAGCAGTTTCGGACAGGGGGCTAACTATGGCTACACCTTC.

The J gene is TRBJ1-2, the V gene TRBV5-1, with a tentative D call TRBD1 (6 bases). Trimming pared 0 bases from V and 6 bases from J, leaving 15 bases between. The V gene's germline CDR1 is SGHRS and CDR2 YFSETQ. This CDR3 has 15 residues. CDR3 coding DNA: TGCGCCAGCAGCTTGGGGACCAGGGGTTGGAATGGCTACACCTTC. Encoded protein: CASSLGTRGWNGYTF.

The V gene is TRBV6-4, the J gene TRBJ2-2; the D is unclear. This CDR3 comprises 14 residues. Deletions cut 4 bases from V and 3 bases from J, with 9 bases between. Germline values: CDR1 MRHNA, CDR2 SNTAGT. The CDR3 loop reads CASSAGSDTGELFF. The CDR3 DNA is TGTGCCAGCAGTGCGGGTAGTGACACCGGGGAGCTGTTTTTT.

This chain uses TRBV5-4 with TRBJ1-2; D is unclear. The CDR3 extends over 13 amino acids. Trimming took 0 bases from V and 4 from J, leaving 7 bases between them. Germline values: CDR1 SGHNT, CDR2 YYREEE (reference sequence). CDR3 region: CASSLDSVYGYTF. CDR3 nucleotides: TGTGCCAGCAGCTTGGACAGTGTCTATGGCTACACCTTC. Based on the CDR3 plus reference TRBV5-4 and TRBJ1-2, the full variable domain is ETGVTQSPTHLIKTRGQQVTLRCSSQSGHNTVSWYQQALGQGPQFIFQYYREEENGRGNFPPRFSGLQFPNYSSELNVNALELDDSALYLCASSLDSVYGYTFGSGTRLTVV.

This chain joins TRBV10-3 and TRBJ1-1, with a weak D call TRBD1 (6 bases). CDR3 length: 14 residues. With 0 bases removed from V and 10 bases from J, the gap between germline ends came to 15 bases. Germline V gives CDR1 ENHRY, CDR2 SYGVKD. The DNA for the CDR3 is TGTGCCATCAGTGAGTCAGGACAGTCCCAAACAGCTTTCTTT. This gives the protein CAISESGQSQTAFF.

J is TRBJ1-2 and V is TRBV5-6; D is perhaps TRBD1 (5 bases). The germline V gene encodes CDR1 SGHDT and CDR2 YYEEEE. Trimming pared 2 bases from V and 7 bases from J, leaving 15 bases between. The CDR3 has 14 residues. CDR3: CASSFVDKDGGYTF. CDR3 bases: TGTGCCAGCAGCTTCGTGGACAAGGACGGTGGCTACACCTTC.

The J gene is TRBJ1-2, the V gene TRBV6-2 or TRBV6-3, with TRBD1 identical over 7 bases. The V gene end was trimmed by 0 bases and the J gene end by 2 bases; junction bases not matched to a gene: 3. This CDR3 is built from 15 residues. Germline CDR1 and CDR2: MNHEY and SVGEGT. The CDR3 nucleotides read TGTGCCAGCAGTTACTCAGGGACAGACAACTATGGCTACACCTTC. Encoded protein: CASSYSGTDNYGYTF.

This chain joins TRBV2 and TRBJ2-6, with D possibly being TRBD1 or TRBD2 (5 bases each). With 6 bases removed from V and 0 bases from J, the gap between germline ends came to 12 bases. Germline CDR1 is SNHLY and CDR2 is FYNNEI. The CDR3 is made up of 16 amino acids. CDR3 sequence: CASRRGTSSGANVLTF. CDR3 nucleotide sequence: TGTGCCAGCAGAAGAGGGACCAGCTCTGGGGCCAACGTCCTGACTTTC.

The J gene is TRBJ1-1, the V gene TRBV29-1; 11 bases are a match to TRBD1. V shed 4 bases and J 1 base; nucleotides not matched to a gene: 5. This CDR3 contains 15 residues. Per germline, CDR1 SQVTM and CDR2 ANQGSEA. CDR3 region: CSVAGQGGKNTEAFF. The DNA for the CDR3 is TGCAGCGTTGCGGGACAGGGGGGGAAGAACACTGAAGCTTTCTTT.

The chain joins TRBV27 to TRBJ2-1, with 7 bases aligning to TRBD2. The CDR3 covers 16 residues. The germline V gene has CDR1 MNHEY and CDR2 SMNVEV (reference sequence). V shed 6 bases and J 4 bases; nucleotides not matched to a gene: 12. For the CDR3, the DNA is TGTGCCAGCAGCCTTGGGAGGGGCGGGAGTTACAATGAGCAGTTCTTC. Residues: CASSLGRGGSYNEQFF.

The chain has TRBV7-8 and TRBJ2-7; TRBD1 might be the D (5 bases). Germline CDR1 and CDR2: SGHVS and FQNEAQ. The CDR3 runs to 14 residues. Trimming removed 5 bases at V and 3 bases at J, with 14 bases between. This chain's CDR3 is CASSTSWGVYEQYF. The DNA of the CDR3 is TGTGCCAGCAGCACCTCCTGGGGCGTCTACGAGCAGTACTTC.

The chain combines TRBV7-6 with TRBJ2-7; tentatively, D is TRBD2 (6 bases). This CDR3 region has 15 residues. Trimming pared 3 bases from V and 3 bases from J, leaving 15 bases between. The germline gives CDR1 SGHVS, CDR2 FNYEAQ. The CDR3 DNA follows: TGTGCCAGCAGCTTCGAGGCTAGCGACTACTACGAGCAGTACTTC. Protein: CASSFEASDYYEQYF. Complete variable domain (other parts from reference TRBV7-6 and TRBJ2-7): GAGVSQSPRYKVTKRGQDVALRCDPISGHVSLYWYRQALGQGPEFLTYFNYEAQQDKSGLPNDRFSAERPEGSISTLTIQRTEQRDSAMYRCASSFEASDYYEQYFGPGTRLTVT.

This sequence joins TRBV11-2 and TRBJ1-1; D is possibly TRBD1 (5 bases). The CDR3 extends over 14 amino acids. The V end was cut by 1 base, the J end by 2 bases, with 8 bases between. The germline gives CDR1 SGHAT, CDR2 FQNNGV. The CDR3 DNA reads TGTGCCAGCAGCTTAGGGAGGGGAAACACTGAAGCTTTCTTT. Protein product: CASSLGRGNTEAFF.

As DNA, the CDR3 is TGTGCCAGCAAACCGGGACAGGGCTCGGTGGCCCAGTACTTC. Amino acids: CASKPGQGSVAQYF. The chain is built from TRBV3-1 (or the pseudogene TRBV3-2) and TRBJ2-5; 9 positions agree with TRBD1. In germline, CDR1 is LGHDT, CDR2 YNNKEL (reference sequence). V was pared by 7 bases and J by 9 bases, with 12 bases of the junction left unmatched. The CDR3 has 14 amino acids.

The chain recombines TRBV10-1 with TRBJ1-3, with unresolved D. The V gene's germline CDR1 is WNHNN and CDR2 SYGVQD (reference sequence). CDR3 length equals 16 residues. Trimming took off 4 bases at V and 0 bases at J, with 13 bases between the two ends. CDR3 in amino acids: CASSAPGFSSGNTIYF. The CDR3 nucleotides are TGCGCCAGCAGTGCGCCAGGCTTTAGCTCTGGAAACACCATATATTTT.

The gene calls are TRBV19 and TRBJ2-7, with a weak D call TRBD1 (6 bases). Looked up from germline, CDR1 is LNHDA and CDR2 is SQIVND (reference sequence). Trimming took off 4 bases at V and 2 bases at J, with 12 bases between the two ends. CDR3 length equals 14 residues. CDR3 region: CASSSRGATYEQYF. CDR3 DNA: TGTGCCAGTAGTAGCAGGGGTGCCACCTACGAGCAGTACTTC.

The chain is built from TRBV7-9 and TRBJ1-4; 9 bases align to TRBD1. Germline V gene lookup returns CDR1 SEHNR and CDR2 FQNEAQ (reference sequence). The V and J ends lost 1 base and 7 bases, in that order; junction bases with no gene match: 4. CDR3 length equals 15 residues. The CDR3 reads CASSLEGQGFEKLFF. The CDR3 bases are TGTGCCAGCAGCTTAGAGGGACAGGGATTTGAAAAACTGTTTTTT.

This clone was seen a few times. The gene calls are TRBV30 and TRBJ1-5, with D hard to call. This CDR3 has 13 residues. Trimming cost V 4 bases and J 4 bases, with 11 bases left between them. Germline CDR1 is GTSNPN and CDR2 is SVGIG (reference sequence). The CDR3 spells CAWTIGSNQPQHF. The CDR3 DNA follows: TGTGCCTGGACCATCGGAAGTAATCAGCCCCAGCATTTT.

The chain joins TRBV4-3 to TRBJ2-7, with TRBD2 matching over 7 bases. Germline V gene data show CDR1 as LGHNA and CDR2 as YSLEER. V lost 4 bases and J lost 6; bases outside the gene matches: 18. This CDR3 is built from 17 residues. The CDR3 reads CASSRKSHGGSLGEQYF. Here the CDR3 DNA reads TGCGCCAGCAGCCGGAAAAGCCACGGCGGGAGCTTAGGCGAGCAGTACTTC.

The chain recombines TRBV2 with TRBJ1-1; TRBD1 is a possible D gene (5 bases). Germline CDR1 reads SNHLY; CDR2 reads FYNNEI. The CDR3 extends over 14 amino acids. V was shortened by 3 bases and J by 2 bases, with 10 bases between the two germline ends. CDR3 sequence: CASSEGRFNTEAFF. The DNA for the CDR3 is TGTGCCAGCAGTGAGGGGCGGTTCAACACTGAAGCTTTCTTT.

V and J are TRBV5-1 and TRBJ2-7, with 16 positions matching TRBD2. The CDR3 covers 16 residues. V lost 4 bases to trimming and J lost 5 bases; unmatched junction nucleotides: 6. Germline V gene sequence: CDR1 SGHRS, CDR2 YFSETQ. The CDR3 DNA follows: TGCGCCAGCAGCGCGGGACTAGCGGGAGGGCAGCACGAGCAGTACTTC. Residues: CASSAGLAGGQHEQYF.

The chain employs TRBV10-3 and TRBJ1-5; D uncertain. CDR3 length: 13 amino acids. Between the trimmed V and J ends, which lost 7 bases and 0 bases, there was a span of 7 bases. Germline V gives CDR1 ENHRY, CDR2 SYGVKD. CDR3 loop: CAITATSNQPQHF. The CDR3 DNA reads as TGTGCCATCACGGCGACTAGCAATCAGCCCCAGCATTTT.

The gene calls are TRBV19 and TRBJ1-5, with 10 bases lining up with TRBD1. Trimming took 6 bases from V and 7 from J; bases not matched to a gene: 9. The CDR3 covers 15 residues. Germline V gene data show CDR1 as LNHDA and CDR2 as SQIVND (reference sequence). The CDR3, as DNA: TGTGCCAGTAGATTTATCCGGGACAGGGGACAGCCCCAGCATTTT. Translating it yields CASRFIRDRGQPQHF.

This clone came up once. This rearrangement joins TRBV18 to TRBJ2-2; 9 bases are a match to TRBD1. The V gene end was trimmed by 6 bases and the J gene end by 3 bases; junction bases not matched to a gene: 2. The CDR3 loop spans 14 amino acids. Germline CDR1 is KGHSH and CDR2 is LQKENI. CDR3 protein: CASSRDRDTGELFF. In nucleotides, the CDR3 is TGTGCCAGCTCCCGGGACAGGGACACCGGGGAGCTGTTTTTT.

The chain combines TRBV19 with TRBJ1-4, with 9 bases aligning to TRBD1. Losses at the gene ends were 2 bases for V and 8 bases for J; bases not matched to a gene: 6. The germline gives CDR1 LNHDA, CDR2 SQIVND (reference sequence). This CDR3 contains 15 residues. The CDR3 nucleotides are TGTGCCAGTAGTATAAACCGGGACAGGGACGAAAAACTGTTTTTT. Protein: CASSINRDRDEKLFF.

The rearrangement links TRBV11-1 to TRBJ2-6; D gene uncertain. The CDR3 has 15 residues. Per germline, CDR1 SGHAT and CDR2 FQDESV (reference sequence). Trimming left V 1 base short and J 1 base short, with 5 bases between. The CDR3 DNA reads TGTGCCAGCAGCTTAGGACCATCTGGGGCCAACGTCCTGACTTTC. Its translation: CASSLGPSGANVLTF.